A single sample is the source of the 24 T cell receptor beta chains below, sequenced in a study of T cells expressing NK-cell markers. Reanalyzing the 5' RACE reads, TCRdb keeps one entry per CDR3 protein, without DNA. The sample data list about 260,000 distinct CDR3 sequences. Sequencing input: blood T cells: a sorted CD56 or NKG2C T cell subset, CD4+ or CD8+ T cells, or bulk PBMC T cells (not recorded which). The receptor set was obtained from a man aged 18 to 30 in good health.

The chain joins TRBV7-9 to TRBJ2-5; checking the TCRdb D call of TRBD1 is not possible without DNA. CDR3 length: 17 amino acids. In germline, CDR1 is SEHNR, CDR2 FQNEAQ (reference sequence). The chain's CDR3 is CASSPRVRGRSQETQYF.

This chain's CDR3 is CASAKLYEQYF. This chain joins TRBV25-1 and TRBJ2-7. The CDR3 spans 11 residues. Germline V gene data show CDR1 as MGHDK and CDR2 as SYGVNS.

The CDR3 loop is CSVEVKQGWAETQYF. V and J are TRBV29-1 and TRBJ2-5; checking the TCRdb D call of TRBD1 is not possible without DNA. This CDR3 is 15 amino acids long. The germline gives CDR1 SQVTM, CDR2 ANQGSEA.

The CDR3 is CASSGQLTGELFF. J is TRBJ2-2 and V is TRBV12-3 or TRBV12-4; TCRdb's assignment of TRBD1 cannot be checked, as there is no DNA. The CDR3 contains 13 residues.

This chain joins TRBV3-1 and TRBJ2-3; TCRdb's D gene call, TRBD2, goes unchecked for lack of DNA. Germline V gives CDR1 LGHDT, CDR2 YNNKEL (reference sequence). This CDR3 spans 17 amino acids. The CDR3 is CASSPRTSGSGTDTQYF.

The gene calls are TRBV10-3 and TRBJ2-6; as DNA is missing, the TRBD1 call by TCRdb cannot be tested. CDR1 and CDR2 from the germline V gene are ENHRY and SYGVKD. The CDR3 contains 18 residues. The chain's CDR3 is CAISEAGTGGMGANVLTF.

The CDR3 here is CASSIGTGGPYNEQFF. V and J are TRBV19 and TRBJ2-1; absent DNA, TCRdb's TRBD1 call cannot be checked. Germline loops: CDR1 LNHDA, CDR2 SQIVND (reference sequence). The CDR3 has 16 residues. Full variable domain (missing parts from reference TRBV19 and TRBJ2-1): DGGITQSPKYLFRKEGQNVTLSCEQNLNHDAMYWYRQDPGQGLRLIYYSQIVNDFQKGDIAEGYSVSREKKESFPLTVTSAQKNPTAFYLCASSIGTGGPYNEQFFGPGTRLTVL.

The rearrangement links TRBV6-2 or TRBV6-3 to TRBJ2-2; TCRdb indicates TRBD1, and absent DNA this call remains unverified. The CDR3 runs to 12 residues. Germline CDR1 MNHEY, CDR2 SVGEGT. CDR3 sequence: CASSPATGELFF.

The V gene is TRBV29-1, the J gene TRBJ1-2; the D call from TCRdb, TRBD1, cannot be confirmed without DNA. This CDR3 spans 13 amino acids. Germline CDR1 SQVTM, CDR2 ANQGSEA. CDR3 residues: CSVEVGPNYGYTF.

The chain has TRBV7-8 and TRBJ1-5. Germline CDR1 is SGHVS and CDR2 is FQNEAQ. This CDR3 has 15 amino acids. The CDR3 spells CASSSLRGGNQPQHF.

The rearrangement links TRBV6-1 to TRBJ1-2; the D call from TCRdb, TRBD1, cannot be confirmed without DNA. The CDR3 is 14 amino acids. Germline V gives CDR1 MNHNS, CDR2 SASEGT. The CDR3 protein is CASTNEGGLYGYTF.

The rearrangement uses TRBV19 and TRBJ1-2. Germline values: CDR1 LNHDA, CDR2 SQIVND (reference sequence). The CDR3 covers 12 residues. The CDR3 reads CASSIERRGYTF.

The V gene is TRBV10-3, the J gene TRBJ1-2; TCRdb names TRBD1, which stays unverified in the absence of DNA. There are 16 residues in the CDR3. In germline, CDR1 is ENHRY, CDR2 SYGVKD. This CDR3 is CAISVVSAGQDYGYTF.

This chain links TRBV19 with TRBJ2-7; with no DNA, the TCRdb D assignment of TRBD2 cannot be verified. Germline-derived CDR1 and CDR2 are LNHDA and SQIVND (reference sequence). The CDR3 contains 14 residues. CDR3 in amino acids: CASSIGLAHDEQYF.

J is TRBJ2-2 and V is TRBV10-3; the D call from TCRdb, TRBD2, cannot be confirmed without DNA. The CDR3 is 15 amino acids. The germline V gene encodes CDR1 ENHRY and CDR2 SYGVKD. The chain's CDR3 is CAIRTLAGAAGELFF.

V is TRBV12-3 or TRBV12-4 and J is TRBJ1-1; with no DNA, the TCRdb D assignment of TRBD1 cannot be verified. This CDR3 comprises 14 residues. Here the CDR3 reads CASRKNRGRTEAFF.

This rearrangement joins TRBV30 to TRBJ2-1; TCRdb proposes TRBD1, but this gene call is untestable without DNA. This CDR3 has 15 residues. The germline gives CDR1 GTSNPN, CDR2 SVGIG (reference sequence). CDR3: CAWSARDRDSNEQFF.

V usage is TRBV11-1 and J usage is TRBJ2-1; TCRdb reports TRBD2, a call that lacks DNA to check it against. The CDR3 has 17 amino acids. Germline CDR1 reads SGHAT; CDR2 reads FQDESV (reference sequence). The CDR3 here is CASSPKPPSGRAYEQFF.

The V and J genes are TRBV20-1 and TRBJ1-4. The CDR3 runs to 11 residues. Germline-derived CDR1 and CDR2 are DFQATT and SNEGSKA (reference sequence). The CDR3 region is CSASSSQKLFF.

The V gene is TRBV6-2 or TRBV6-3, the J gene TRBJ1-4; checking the TCRdb D call of TRBD1 is not possible without DNA. Germline lookup yields CDR1 MNHEY and CDR2 SVGEGT. This CDR3 region has 15 residues. The CDR3 sequence: CASSYSGQVVEKLFF.

The CDR3 spells CASSYGTGNYEQYF. V gene TRBV6-5 combines with J gene TRBJ2-7; TCRdb indicates TRBD1, and absent DNA this call remains unverified. The CDR3 extends over 14 amino acids. Per germline, CDR1 MNHEY and CDR2 SVGAGI.

The chain joins TRBV5-6 to TRBJ2-5; TCRdb indicates TRBD1, and absent DNA this call remains unverified. CDR1 is SGHDT and CDR2 is YYEEEE in the germline V gene. The CDR3 loop spans 17 amino acids. CDR3: CASSETLPGQPQETQYF.

The chain links TRBV29-1 to TRBJ2-7; there is no DNA to check the TCRdb D call of TRBD2. This CDR3 spans 15 amino acids. Germline-derived CDR1 and CDR2 are SQVTM and ANQGSEA. The CDR3 sequence is CSVGEHLRLSYEQYF.

The genes are TRBV2 and TRBJ1-5; TCRdb calls TRBD1, which cannot be checked without DNA. Germline V gene data show CDR1 as SNHLY and CDR2 as FYNNEI. This CDR3 comprises 15 residues. The CDR3 here is CASSGQGRSNQPQHF.